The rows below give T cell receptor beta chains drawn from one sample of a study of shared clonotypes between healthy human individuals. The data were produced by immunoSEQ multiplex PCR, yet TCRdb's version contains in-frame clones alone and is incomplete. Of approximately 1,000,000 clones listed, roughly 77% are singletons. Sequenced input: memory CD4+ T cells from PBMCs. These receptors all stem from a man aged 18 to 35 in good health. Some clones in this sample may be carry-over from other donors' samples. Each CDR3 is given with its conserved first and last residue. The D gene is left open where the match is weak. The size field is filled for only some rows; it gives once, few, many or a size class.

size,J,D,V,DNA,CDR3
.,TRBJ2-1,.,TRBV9,TGTGCCAGCAGCGTCAGGACGGGATTGCACAATGAGCAGTTCTTC,CASSVRTGLHNEQFF
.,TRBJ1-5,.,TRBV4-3,TGCGCCAGCAGCCAAGAAATAGCTCAGCCCCAGCATTTT,CASSQEIAQPQHF
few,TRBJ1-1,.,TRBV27,TGTGCCAGCAGTTTACTAGGGGACACTGAAGCTTTCTTT,CASSLLGDTEAFF
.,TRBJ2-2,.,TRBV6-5,TGTGCCAGCAGTTACCAGAATCAAAACACCGGGGAGCTGTTTTTT,CASSYQNQNTGELFF
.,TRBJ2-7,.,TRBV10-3,TGTGCCACCCGGGACGGGTTGACCTACTACGAGCAGTACTTC,CATRDGLTYYEQYF
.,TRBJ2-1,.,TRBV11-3,TGTGCCAGCAGCTTAGGTGGATCCCCGGAGGAGCAGTTCTTC,CASSLGGSPEEQFF
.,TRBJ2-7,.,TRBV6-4,TGTGCCAGCAGTGCGGACGGATCCTCCTACGAGCAGTACTTC,CASSADGSSYEQYF
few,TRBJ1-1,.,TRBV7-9,TGTGCCAGCAGCCTGAGGGGCACTGAAGCTTTCTTT,CASSLRGTEAFF
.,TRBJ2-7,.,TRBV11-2,TGTGCCAGCAGCTACTCTGGGGGTTCCTACGAGCAGTACTTC,CASSYSGGSYEQYF
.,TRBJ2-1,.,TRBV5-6,TGTGCCAGCAGCCCTGACTCGAGCTCCTACAATGAGCAGTTCTTC,CASSPDSSSYNEQFF
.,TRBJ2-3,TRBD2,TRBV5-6,TGTGCCAGCAGGTCAAGGCGGGGGGCAGATACGCAGTATTTT,CASRSRRGADTQYF
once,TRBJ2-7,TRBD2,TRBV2,TGTGCCAGCAGTGAAGTGGGAGGGAGTTCCTACGAGCAGTACTTC,CASSEVGGSSYEQYF
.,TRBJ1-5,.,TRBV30,TGTGCCTGGGCGGGGCAGGGGAGACAGCCCCAGCATTTT,CAWAGQGRQPQHF
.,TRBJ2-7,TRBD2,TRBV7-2,TGTGCCAGCAGACAGGGACTAGCGGGAGCCTACGAGCAGTACTTC,CASRQGLAGAYEQYF
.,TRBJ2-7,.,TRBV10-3,TGTGCCATCAGTGAGAAACGACTAGGCGAGCAGTACTTC,CAISEKRLGEQYF
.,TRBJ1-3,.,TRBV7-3,TGTGCCAGCAGCTTACTTTCCCGGCTGGGACACACCATATATTTT,CASSLLSRLGHTIYF
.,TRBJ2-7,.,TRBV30,TGTGCCTGGAGTGTAGACAGGTCCTACGAGCAGTACTTC,CAWSVDRSYEQYF
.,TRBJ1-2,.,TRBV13,TGTGCCAGCAGCCGGGGTGCACAGGGATATGGCTACACCTTC,CASSRGAQGYGYTF
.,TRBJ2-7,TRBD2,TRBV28,TGTGCCAGCAGTCCGGTCGGGAGGGCCGGCTCCTACGAGCAGTACTTC,CASSPVGRAGSYEQYF
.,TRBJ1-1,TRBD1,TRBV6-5,TGTGCCAGCAAGACAGGGGGCCTCGGGGCTGAAGCTTTCTTT,CASKTGGLGAEAFF
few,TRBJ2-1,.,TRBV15,TGTGCCACCAGCAGAGGCCAGGGGTCCTACAATGAGCAGTTCTTC,CATSRGQGSYNEQFF
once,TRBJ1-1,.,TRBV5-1,TGCGCCAGCAGCTTGCAGGGGACGAACACTGAAGCTTTCTTT,CASSLQGTNTEAFF
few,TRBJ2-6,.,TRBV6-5,TGTGCCAGCAAGAGTCGCTCTGGGGCCAACGTCCTGACTTTC,CASKSRSGANVLTF
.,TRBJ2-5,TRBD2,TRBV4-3,TGCGCCAGCAGCCAGGGTCCTAGCGGTCAAGAGACCCAGTACTTC,CASSQGPSGQETQYF
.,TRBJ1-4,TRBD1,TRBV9,TGTGCCAGCAGCGGGGGCCGAGGGACAGGGGATGAAAAACTGTTTTTT,CASSGGRGTGDEKLFF
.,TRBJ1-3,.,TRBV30,TGTGCCTGGCACATTGGAAACACCATATATTTT,CAWHIGNTIYF
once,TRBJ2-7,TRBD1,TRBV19,TGTGCCAGTAGTGACCAGGGACAGTCCTACGAGCAGTACTTC,CASSDQGQSYEQYF
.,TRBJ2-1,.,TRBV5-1,TGCGCCAGCAGCTTGGGGGTGGCGGTTCGCAATGAGCAGTTCTTC,CASSLGVAVRNEQFF
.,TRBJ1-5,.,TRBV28,TGTGCCAGCAGCCCCTGGACAGAATATAGCAATCAGCCCCAGCATTTT,CASSPWTEYSNQPQHF
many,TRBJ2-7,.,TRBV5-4,TGTGCCAGCAGAGACTTGGGGGCCTACGAGCAGTACTTC,CASRDLGAYEQYF
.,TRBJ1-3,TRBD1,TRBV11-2,TGTGCCAGCAGCCCGGTGAGGGGGCCAGGAAACACCATATATTTT,CASSPVRGPGNTIYF
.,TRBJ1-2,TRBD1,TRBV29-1,TGCAGCGTTGGGCCAGGGGGCCGTGGGGGCTACACCTTC,CSVGPGGRGGYTF
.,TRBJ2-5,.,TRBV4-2,TGTGCCAGCAGCCAAGGGGCAGGGAGAGAGACCCAGTACTTC,CASSQGAGRETQYF
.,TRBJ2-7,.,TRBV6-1,TGTGCCAGCAGTGAAAAGCGGGTTACATACGAGCAGTACTTC,CASSEKRVTYEQYF
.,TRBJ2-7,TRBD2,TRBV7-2,TGTGCCAGCAGCTTAACCAGGGGGGCTAGCGGGAGGGCCTCCCACGAGCAGTACTTC,CASSLTRGASGRASHEQYF
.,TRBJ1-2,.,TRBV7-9,TGTGCCAGCAGCTTAAACGGCAACTATGGCTACACCTTC,CASSLNGNYGYTF
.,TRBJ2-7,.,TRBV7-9,TGTGCCAGCAGCTTAGTGTCTAGCGTTCCCTACGAGCAGTACTTC,CASSLVSSVPYEQYF
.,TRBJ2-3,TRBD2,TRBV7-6,TGTGCCAGCAGCTCGGGACTAGCGGGAGGCCTTAAACCCACAGATACGCAGTATTTT,CASSSGLAGGLKPTDTQYF
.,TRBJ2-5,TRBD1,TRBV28,TGTGCCAGCAGTTTATGGGGTCGACAGGGTAGGTGGGAGACCCAGTACTTC,CASSLWGRQGRWETQYF
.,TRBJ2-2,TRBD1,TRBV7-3,TGTGCCAGCAGCTTAACGTGGGGCGACAGGGGGAAAACCGGGGAGCTGTTTTTT,CASSLTWGDRGKTGELFF
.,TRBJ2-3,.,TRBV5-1,TGCGCCAGCAGCTTGCTTTTAGCAGGCACAGATACGCAGTATTTT,CASSLLLAGTDTQYF
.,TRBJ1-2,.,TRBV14,TGTGCCAGCAGCCAAGAACCATGGGCGCCTAACTATGGCTACACCTTC,CASSQEPWAPNYGYTF
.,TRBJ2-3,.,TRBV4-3,TGCGCCAGCAGCCATCCTAACACAGATACGCAGTATTTT,CASSHPNTDTQYF
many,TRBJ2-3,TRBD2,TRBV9,TGTGCCAGCAGCCTTAGGACTAGCGCGAACACAGATACGCAGTATTTT,CASSLRTSANTDTQYF
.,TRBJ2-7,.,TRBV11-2,TGTGCCAGCAGCATGGACACCCACACCTACGAGCAGTACTTC,CASSMDTHTYEQYF
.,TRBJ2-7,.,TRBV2,TGTGCCAGCAGTGAACAGGGTATGAGCTACGAGCAGTACTTC,CASSEQGMSYEQYF
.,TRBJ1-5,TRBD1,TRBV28,TGTGCCAGCGGGACGACAGGGAGGGATCAGCCCCAGCATTTT,CASGTTGRDQPQHF
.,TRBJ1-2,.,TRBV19,TGTGCCAGTAGTGCCTCGACAGCCCGATACTATGGCTACACCTTC,CASSASTARYYGYTF